This T cell receptor beta chain was found in a study of blood T cell repertoires in COVID-19. The wider study: There were acute and convalescent COVID-19 samples, and they came from the United States, Italy and Spain. PBMCs, B-cell-depleted T cells, or T cells provided the cDNA or gDNA that made up the material.

Seattle's cohort entered during active infection and was followed longitudinally. This clone was seen more than once but under ten times. As originally analysed: Estimation of nucleated cell counts relied on the amplification of reference gene primers. Data came from immunoSEQ multiplex PCR; TCRdb stores just in-frame clones and leaves some out. The DNA gave D and trimming, while V, J and clone size come from that table. Of tens of thousands of clones in the sample, around 82% are singletons; the top ten hold more than 20%. This CDR3 spans 16 amino acids. Sequencing used peripheral blood. This clonotype originated in a woman over 75 with COVID-19, enrolled during active disease. The V and J genes are TRBV21-1 and TRBJ2-1; TRBD2, as called in the table, went unchecked against the DNA. TRBV21-1 is given as a pseudogene. CDR3 sequence (DNA): TGTGCCAGCAGCACCGGGACTAGCGGGAGGTGTAATGAGCAGTTCTTC. Amino acid sequence: CASSTGTSGRCNEQFF.